These 3 T cell receptor beta chains came from one sample sequenced in a study of cytomegalovirus exposure and HLA in healthy donors. PCR primers comprised 60 Vbeta and 13 Jbeta primers. The table came from immunoSEQ multiplex PCR; TCRdb's copy has only in-frame clones and leaves some out. This sample has 150,000 to 200,000 clones, with roughly 85% found just once. Sequencing input: PBMCs. These receptors were collected from a male donor in good health and CMV-seronegative.

V and J are TRBV10-3 and TRBJ2-3; D might be TRBD1 (6 bases). The length of the CDR3 is 13 residues. The germline gives CDR1 ENHRY, CDR2 SYGVKD. V lost 7 bases and J lost 2, with 10 bases in between. The CDR3 DNA reads as TGTGCCATCACGGGGACAATCACAGATACGCAGTATTTT. Translated: CAITGTITDTQYF.

The J gene is TRBJ1-3, the V gene TRBV4-2, with D possibly matching TRBD1 (6 bases). V was shortened by 0 bases and J by 3 bases, with 15 bases between the two germline ends. This CDR3 is built from 17 residues. Germline CDR1 is LGHNA and CDR2 is YNFKEQ. This CDR3 reads CASSQEGAGSGGNTIYF. The CDR3 nucleotides are TGTGCCAGCAGCCAAGAGGGGGCAGGTTCAGGTGGAAACACCATATATTTT.

This chain connects TRBV9 to TRBJ2-1, with 7 bases aligning to TRBD1. Germline-derived CDR1 and CDR2 are SGDLS and YYNGEE. The CDR3 length is 14 residues. After removal of 2 bases from V and 8 bases from J, the junction contained 7 bases not matched to a gene. The CDR3 protein is CASSVRQGQDEQFF. The CDR3 DNA follows: TGTGCCAGCAGCGTTAGACAGGGTCAGGATGAGCAGTTCTTC. The variable domain in full, with the rest retrieved from reference TRBV9 and TRBJ2-1, is DSGVTQTPKHLITATGQRVTLRCSPRSGDLSVYWYQQSLDQGLQFLIQYYNGEERAKGNILERFSAQQFPDLHSELNLSSLELGDSALYFCASSVRQGQDEQFFGPGTRLTVL.